One sample yielded the 22 T cell receptor beta chains listed below, sequenced in a study of T-cell reconstitution after alpha-beta-depleted transplantation in children. Unique molecular identifiers were incorporated during preparation of the TCRbeta library. From the PCR reads, TCRdb called clonotypes with MiXCR, one entry per CDR3 protein. The sample includes nearly 550,000 distinct CDR3 sequences, approximately 20% seen only once; the top ten take 3.3%. Sample: PBMCs from the stem cell graft donor, taken from the stem cell graft. Source of these receptors: a human donor who donated a stem cell graft to a child with acute lymphoblastic leukemia.

This clonotype was detected once. The chain has TRBV7-2 and TRBJ2-7; 14 nucleotides agree with TRBD2. Germline CDR1 and CDR2: SGHTA and FQGNSA. V lost 0 bases, J lost 7 bases, and 5 bases stayed unmatched. The length of the CDR3 is 16 residues. The CDR3: CASSLAGTSGSGEQYF. The CDR3 bases are TGTGCCAGCAGCTTAGCCGGGACTAGCGGGAGCGGTGAGCAGTACTTC.

This clonotype has more than one count but fewer than ten. This sequence joins TRBV27 and TRBJ2-7, with D possibly TRBD2 on 5 matching bases. With 2 bases removed from V and 0 bases from J, the gap between germline ends came to 11 bases. The CDR3 loop spans 15 amino acids. The germline V gene has CDR1 MNHEY and CDR2 SMNVEV (reference sequence). The CDR3 region has the DNA TGTGCCAGCAGTTTAACGGGATACTCCTCCTACGAGCAGTACTTC. This sequence encodes CASSLTGYSSYEQYF.

This clonotype has only a few counts. The chain combines TRBV5-6 with TRBJ1-2, with D tentatively TRBD1 (5 bases). CDR1 SGHDT and CDR2 YYEEEE come from the germline V gene. V lost 1 base to trimming and J lost 0 bases, with 13 bases between them. The CDR3 is made up of 16 amino acids. The CDR3 reads CASSLRDVITNYGYTF. The CDR3 DNA reads as TGTGCCAGCAGCTTGAGGGACGTCATTACTAACTATGGCTACACCTTC. The whole variable domain, remainder taken from reference TRBV5-6 and TRBJ1-2, is DAGVTQSPTHLIKTRGQQVTLRCSPKSGHDTVSWYQQALGQGPQFIFQYYEEEERQRGNFPDRFSGHQFPNYSSELNVNALLLGDSALYLCASSLRDVITNYGYTFGSGTRLTVV.

V usage is TRBV5-1 and J usage is TRBJ2-5; D not certain. V was cut by 2 bases and J by 11 bases, with 10 bases left in between. This CDR3 region has 11 residues. CDR1 is SGHRS, CDR2 YFSETQ, per germline. The CDR3 spells CASSLSQIQYF. The CDR3 DNA reads TGCGCCAGCAGCTTATCCCAGATTCAGTACTTC.

The chain couples TRBV12-3 or TRBV12-4 to TRBJ2-2; tentatively, D is TRBD1 or TRBD2 (5 bases each). V dropped 6 bases and J dropped 5 bases, with 13 bases sitting between them. The CDR3 spans 14 residues. This chain's CDR3 is CASRDWGQTGELFF. CDR3 bases: TGTGCCAGCAGGGACTGGGGCCAAACCGGGGAGCTGTTTTTT.

This rearrangement joins TRBV4-1 to TRBJ2-7; D remains ambiguous. The CDR3 spans 14 residues. Germline V lookup: CDR1 MGHRA, CDR2 YSYEKL. Trimming removed 3 bases at V and 2 bases at J, with 11 bases between. In DNA form, the CDR3 reads TGCGCCAGCAGCCATGCGGCAACCACCTACGAGCAGTACTTC. Its protein is CASSHAATTYEQYF.

The table lists this clonotype with a few counts. V usage is TRBV6-1 and J usage is TRBJ2-2; D not certain. V gave up 6 bases and J gave up 6 bases, with 8 bases separating them. Germline V gene data show CDR1 as MNHNS and CDR2 as SASEGT. The CDR3 extends over 12 amino acids. This chain's CDR3 is CASRLTAGELFF. CDR3 sequence (DNA): TGTGCCAGCAGGCTCACGGCCGGGGAGCTGTTTTTT.

The chain has TRBV7-6 and TRBJ2-1, with D perhaps TRBD1 or TRBD2 (5 bases each). CDR1 is SGHVS, CDR2 FNYEAQ, per germline. Trimming shortened V by 3 bases and J by 2 bases, and 11 bases separated the two germline ends. This CDR3 comprises 15 residues. The CDR3 here is CASSFREGPYNEQFF. The CDR3, as DNA: TGTGCCAGCAGCTTCCGTGAGGGACCCTACAATGAGCAGTTCTTC.

V gene TRBV25-1 combines with J gene TRBJ2-7, with D perhaps matching TRBD1 (6 bases). This CDR3 has 12 amino acids. CDR1 and CDR2 from the germline V gene are MGHDK and SYGVNS. Between the trimmed V and J ends, which lost 4 bases and 3 bases, there was a span of 7 bases. The CDR3 loop is CASSGQVYEQYF. Written as DNA, the CDR3 is TGTGCCAGCAGTGGACAGGTCTACGAGCAGTACTTC.

This chain uses TRBV7-9 with TRBJ1-1, with 8 bases that match TRBD1. There are 15 residues in the CDR3. Trimming at V came to 4 bases and at J to 6 bases, leaving 10 bases not matched to a gene. The germline V gene encodes CDR1 SEHNR and CDR2 FQNEAQ (reference sequence). DNA of the CDR3: TGTGCCAGCAGCTGGAACACAGGGGGGGGGGCTGAAGCTTTCTTT. Translated: CASSWNTGGGAEAFF.

This clonotype was seen a handful of times. This rearrangement joins TRBV20-1 to TRBJ1-5; no definite D call. The CDR3 totals 15 residues. Germline values: CDR1 DFQATT, CDR2 SNEGSKA (reference sequence). V lost 6 bases and J 4 bases, leaving 19 bases between the germline ends. This CDR3 is CSAPDLTRPNQPQHF. For the CDR3, the DNA is TGCAGTGCGCCGGACCTTACGCGGCCAAATCAGCCCCAGCATTTT.

The J gene is TRBJ1-5, the V gene TRBV27, with 7 positions matching TRBD1. Trimming cost V 6 bases and J 1 base; bases outside gene matches: 6. The germline V gene encodes CDR1 MNHEY and CDR2 SMNVEV (reference sequence). The CDR3 runs to 15 residues. CDR3 DNA: TGTGCCAGCAGCCGAGACAGGGACAGCAATCAGCCCCAGCATTTT. Encoded protein: CASSRDRDSNQPQHF.

This clonotype was picked up many times. The CDR3 DNA reads TGTGCCAGCTGGCCCTGGCATGAGCAGTTCTTC. Protein product: CASWPWHEQFF. The chain combines TRBV7-9 with TRBJ2-1; D is unclear. The CDR3 has 11 residues. Trimming cost V 8 bases and J 8 bases, with 10 bases left between them. Germline V gives CDR1 SEHNR, CDR2 FQNEAQ (reference sequence).

This chain uses TRBV29-1 with TRBJ2-1, with 10 bases that match TRBD2. The V segment lost 2 bases and the J segment 4 bases; nucleotides outside the gene matches: 2. This CDR3 region has 14 residues. Germline CDR1 SQVTM, CDR2 ANQGSEA. CDR3 in DNA: TGCAGCGTTGAAAGCGGGAGGGATTACAATGAGCAGTTCTTC. This sequence encodes CSVESGRDYNEQFF.

The chain recombines TRBV20-1 with TRBJ1-1, with D hard to call. The germline V gene encodes CDR1 DFQATT and CDR2 SNEGSKA (reference sequence). The ends were cut back, 5 bases at V and 0 bases at J, with 10 bases in the middle. There are 13 residues in the CDR3. This CDR3 is CSAFRRVNTEAFF. Here the CDR3 DNA reads TGCAGTGCTTTCCGTCGTGTGAACACTGAAGCTTTCTTT.

The chain joins TRBV9 to TRBJ2-7; 8 bases are shared with TRBD1. With 0 bases clipped from V and 3 bases from J, the junction kept 5 bases outside the gene matches. Germline CDR1 and CDR2: SGDLS and YYNGEE. CDR3 size: 15 residues. Written as DNA, the CDR3 is TGTGCCAGCAGCGTAGAGGCGACAGGGGTCTACGAGCAGTACTTC. Its protein is CASSVEATGVYEQYF.

There are a few counts of this clonotype. This rearrangement joins TRBV29-1 to TRBJ2-2; D may match TRBD1 or TRBD2 (5 bases each). The germline CDR1 and CDR2 sequences are SQVTM and ANQGSEA. The CDR3 runs 16 residues. V was trimmed by 3 bases and J by 8 bases, leaving 22 bases between them. In DNA, the CDR3 is TGCAGCGTTGAGCGAGCCTCACGCTCCGGGACGGGGGAGCTGTTTTTT. It codes for CSVERASRSGTGELFF.

This sequence joins TRBV15 and TRBJ2-7; TRBD2 agrees at 8 bases. This CDR3 region has 15 residues. With 0 bases clipped from V and 6 bases from J, the junction kept 7 bases outside the gene matches. CDR1 is LNHNV and CDR2 is YYDKDF in the germline V gene (reference sequence). CDR3 sequence (DNA): TGTGCCACCAGCAGAGACCGAGGACTAGCCGCCGAGCAGTACTTC. Protein sequence: CATSRDRGLAAEQYF.

As concerns this clonotype: One end of the junction does not line up with germline, which may come from a read error. The genes are TRBV3-1 and TRBJ2-6, with TRBD1 identical over 12 bases. Germline CDR1 is LGHDT and CDR2 is YNNKEL (reference sequence). The CDR3 is 18 amino acids. The CDR3 sequence: CASSPGQGAQRGANGLTF. The CDR3 DNA reads TGTGCCAGCAGCCCGGGACAGGGGGCGCAGAGAGGGGCCAACGGCCTGACTTTC.

The chain uses TRBV7-6 and TRBJ1-2; D is perhaps TRBD1 (5 bases). Germline loops: CDR1 SGHVS, CDR2 FNYEAQ. The length of the CDR3 is 13 residues. V lost 5 bases, J lost 6 bases, and 13 bases lay in between. The chain's CDR3 is CASSPQGSDGYTF. The CDR3 DNA reads as TGTGCCAGCAGCCCCCAGGGATCAGATGGCTACACCTTC.

This clonotype has only a few counts. The chain carries TRBV3-1 and TRBJ1-1; 7 nucleotides agree with TRBD1. Trimming at V came to 4 bases and at J to 3 bases, leaving 5 bases not matched to a gene. The length of the CDR3 is 14 residues. Germline lookup yields CDR1 LGHDT and CDR2 YNNKEL (reference sequence). The DNA of the CDR3 is TGTGCCAGCAGCCTGGGACAGAGCTACACTGAAGCTTTCTTT. It specifies CASSLGQSYTEAFF.

The sample holds a few counts of this clonotype. The chain combines TRBV19 with TRBJ1-2; TRBD1 might be the D (5 bases). CDR3 length: 14 residues. From germline, CDR1 is LNHDA and CDR2 SQIVND (reference sequence). V was shortened by 8 bases and J by 1 base, with 14 bases between the two germline ends. The CDR3 loop is CASAERGFNYGYTF. The CDR3 DNA reads TGTGCCAGTGCCGAACGGGGCTTTAACTATGGCTACACCTTC. The full variable domain, in which reference TRBV19 and TRBJ1-2 provide the parts outside the CDR3, is DGGITQSPKYLFRKEGQNVTLSCEQNLNHDAMYWYRQDPGQGLRLIYYSQIVNDFQKGDIAEGYSVSREKKESFPLTVTSAQKNPTAFYLCASAERGFNYGYTFGSGTRLTVV.